This TCR beta chain is drawn from a study of cytomegalovirus exposure and HLA in healthy donors. Study-level results: Roughly even sequencing depth across donors was the assumption behind the presence/absence analyses. A highly shared variant cluster was judged a likely technical artifact. Using the classifier, cytomegalovirus status was reportedly diagnosed with high specificity and sensitivity. The authors later found most CMV-associated TCR beta chains appeared HLA-restricted.

It was with 60 Vbeta and 13 Jbeta primers that the PCR ran. Some clones are missing from TCRdb's copy, which holds only in-frame ones; the method was immunoSEQ multiplex PCR. The data contain hundreds of thousands of clones, approximately 80% of them singletons. V lost 6 bases and J lost 3, with 11 bases in between. Germline CDR1 reads MDHEN; CDR2 reads SYDVKM. This CDR3 is built from 13 residues. About this clone itself: Its specificity is not known.

J is TRBJ1-2 and V is TRBV28, with a weak D call TRBD1 (5 bases). The receptor was isolated from a girl under 18 in good health and CMV-seronegative. The sample was PBMCs. The CDR3 sequence: CASSPGRHYGYTF. The CDR3 DNA reads as TGTGCCAGCAGCCCAGGGCGGCACTATGGCTACACCTTC.